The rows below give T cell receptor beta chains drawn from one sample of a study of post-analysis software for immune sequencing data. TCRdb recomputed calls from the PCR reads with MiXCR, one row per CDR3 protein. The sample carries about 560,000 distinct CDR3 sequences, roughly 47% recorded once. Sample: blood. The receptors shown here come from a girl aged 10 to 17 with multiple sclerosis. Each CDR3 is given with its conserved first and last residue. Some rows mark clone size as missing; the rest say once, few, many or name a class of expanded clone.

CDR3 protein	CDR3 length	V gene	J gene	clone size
CASSFGGRSPQETQYF	16	TRBV12-3/TRBV12-4	TRBJ2-5	NA
CSASPGREETQYF	13	TRBV20-1	TRBJ2-5	many
CASERGGSGYEQYF	14	TRBV6-1	TRBJ2-7	NA
CASSWEGVNTEAFF	14	TRBV6-5	TRBJ1-1	NA
CASSEGDRANQPQHF	15	TRBV2	TRBJ1-5	NA
CASSTSEGTVKPQETQYF	18	TRBV21-1	TRBJ2-5	NA
CASSLGSGRETQYF	14	TRBV12-3/TRBV12-4	TRBJ2-5	NA
CASSPSSVSYNEQFF	15	TRBV6-5	TRBJ2-1	NA
CASSPTSGGPTDTQYF	16	TRBV6-1	TRBJ2-3	NA
CASSRTGTTNEKLFF	15	TRBV6-5	TRBJ1-4	few
CASSPRDKSYNEQFF	15	TRBV13	TRBJ2-1	few
CASSRRDRGLYEQYF	15	TRBV12-3/TRBV12-4	TRBJ2-7	few
CASSSGLAGARAHYNEQFF	19	TRBV12-3/TRBV12-4	TRBJ2-1	NA
CASSLRTSSRHNEQFF	16	TRBV12-3/TRBV12-4	TRBJ2-1	NA
CASSDRDETQYF	12	TRBV2	TRBJ2-5	once
CASSLVGGGPGDEQFF	16	TRBV7-2	TRBJ2-1	NA
CASKAFSETQYF	12	TRBV27	NA	NA
CSAKDSSQETQYF	13	TRBV20-1	TRBJ2-5	few
CASSYAGYGYTF	12	TRBV6-5	TRBJ1-2	NA
CASSALQGTGTEAFF	15	TRBV5-5	TRBJ1-1	few
CASSLTSGTYNEQFF	15	TRBV6-5	TRBJ2-1	many
CASTDRTGNYGYTF	14	TRBV5-1	TRBJ1-2	NA
CASSERGRGEKLFF	14	TRBV6-1	TRBJ1-4	few
CSATPVGANYGYTF	14	TRBV20-1	TRBJ1-2	NA
CASRPVAGTSNSNQPQHF	18	TRBV6-1	TRBJ1-5	NA
CASSDSSEPYNEQFF	15	TRBV6-4	TRBJ2-1	NA
CASSPGVSYNEQFF	14	TRBV7-3	TRBJ2-1	NA
CPSSFGGADSEQYF	14	TRBV7-3	TRBJ2-7	NA
CASSPGTPSNYGYTF	15	TRBV18	TRBJ1-2	NA
CASRETSGSIHEQYF	15	TRBV5-1	NA	few
CASSRVTGVGCEQYF	15	TRBV4-1	TRBJ2-7	NA
CASSQKPAGLGGNTIYF	17	TRBV4-2	TRBJ1-3	NA
CSARQEGGYTF	11	TRBV20-1	TRBJ1-2	NA
CASSLLGQGNYEQYF	15	TRBV5-1	TRBJ2-7	NA
CASTMEGGQLTNTEAFF	17	TRBV2	TRBJ1-1	few
CASSPGTGGTQYF	13	TRBV12-3/TRBV12-4	TRBJ2-5	once
CASSMTDYRSYEQYF	15	TRBV4-1	TRBJ2-7	few
CSVASRTGVYGYTF	14	TRBV29-1	TRBJ1-2	once
CAIGLAGDEGEQYF	14	TRBV10-3	TRBJ2-7	NA
CSARDLTDSYNSPLHF	16	TRBV20-1	TRBJ1-6	NA
CASSLTSSGGGNEQFF	16	TRBV7-3	TRBJ2-1	NA
CASSLHPSRGHEQFF	15	TRBV12-3/TRBV12-4	TRBJ2-1	NA
CSVVLGGSYNEQFF	14	TRBV29-1	TRBJ2-1	NA
CASSQGVHNEQFF	13	TRBV5-4	TRBJ2-1	NA
CASSPRDRADTQYF	14	TRBV18	TRBJ2-3	few
CASSFQGFTQYF	12	TRBV5-5	TRBJ2-3	NA
CASSQVWEANYGYTF	15	TRBV3-1	TRBJ1-2	few
CSASRSVRGANYGYTF	16	TRBV20-1	TRBJ1-2	NA
CASSQRTSGYEQYF	14	TRBV12-3/TRBV12-4	TRBJ2-7	few
CASSPGQGANDERFF	15	TRBV5-5	TRBJ2-1	few
CASSYADSNQPQHF	14	TRBV5-6	TRBJ1-5	few
CSARGDRNNEQFF	13	TRBV20-1	TRBJ2-1	NA
CASSLGGSKYQETQYF	16	TRBV12-3/TRBV12-4	TRBJ2-5	few
CSARTPQGGYTF	12	TRBV20-1	TRBJ1-2	NA
CASSYPGPRQETQYF	15	TRBV12-3/TRBV12-4	TRBJ2-5	few